The TCR beta chain described here comes from a study of beta chain features in type 1 diabetes. Study-level results: Shortening of TCRB CDR3s, moderate but significant, appeared in all four CD4+ subsets of Type 1 diabetes patients. Patients with type 1 diabetes showed fewer VDJ junction insertions and more deletions.

The germline V gene encodes CDR1 SEHNR and CDR2 FQNEAQ (reference sequence). CDR3 size: 12 residues. Trimming removed 5 bases at V and 6 bases at J, with 10 bases between. The sequenced template was cDNA made from the entire isolated RNA. Each sample of naive, central memory or regulatory T cells had, on average, around 3.5 million reads. TCRdb keeps only in-frame clones here, not all; method: immunoSEQ multiplex PCR. The sample lists about 400,000 clones, approximately 12% occurring once. This clone occurred a few times. Its specificity is not known. Specimen: naive CD4+ T cells from blood. The V call is TRBV7-9, the J call TRBJ2-5; D may be TRBD1 (5 bases). The clonotype originates from a woman younger than 35 with type 1 diabetes. CDR3 in DNA: TGTGCCAGCAGCCAGGGCTCGAAGACCCAGTACTTC. Its translation: CASSQGSKTQYF.